Below, 15 T cell receptor beta chains from the same sample are listed, as sequenced in a study of early T cells in non-severe SARS-CoV-2 infection (dated by TCRdb to about 2021). Preparation of the library involved 5' RACE. The data were produced on a NextSeq 500. The public reads were quality trimmed at Q25 with fastp and then assembled into clones with MiXCR by TCRdb, keeping productive beta chains. All rows with the same CDR3 protein become a single entry with the most common DNA and genes. In this sample the table shows roughly 120,000 distinct CDR3 sequences, more than 13% of which occur a single time. The ten largest clones capture 21% of the sample. Sample: whole blood. The receptors shown here come from an adult who was a healthcare worker with PCR-confirmed SARS-CoV-2 infection or an uninfected control (not recorded which).

This clonotype has only a few counts. The chain has TRBV15 and TRBJ2-2; tentative D call: TRBD1 (6 bases). The germline V and J ends were trimmed by 6 bases and 5 bases, with 10 bases remaining between them. Germline assignment: CDR1 LNHNV and CDR2 YYDKDF (reference sequence). The CDR3 extends over 13 amino acids. The CDR3 is CATSLDRTGELFF. The CDR3 bases are TGTGCCACCAGTCTGGACAGAACCGGGGAGCTGTTTTTT.

This clonotype has just one count. V and J are TRBV11-2 and TRBJ1-1; maybe TRBD1 (6 bases). From germline, CDR1 is SGHAT and CDR2 FQNNGV. CDR3 size: 15 residues. V lost 5 bases and J 4 bases, leaving 17 bases between the germline ends. The CDR3 nucleotides read TGTGCCAGCAGCCGCCGGGGGACATCAGGCACTGAAGCTTTCTTT. It yields the protein CASSRRGTSGTEAFF.

This clonotype turned up a few times. This chain connects TRBV7-2 to TRBJ1-4; 7 positions match TRBD1. CDR1 is SGHTA and CDR2 is FQGNSA in the germline V gene. The CDR3 length is 14 residues. The ends lost 3 bases at V and 14 bases at J; junction bases unmatched: 12. This chain's CDR3 is CASSLQGDPPTLFF. In nucleotides, the CDR3 is TGTGCCAGCAGCTTGCAGGGGGACCCCCCGACCCTGTTTTTT.

This CDR3 is CASSASGPYGYTF. For the CDR3, the DNA is TGTGCCAGCAGCGCATCAGGGCCGTATGGCTACACCTTC. The chain recombines TRBV12-3 or TRBV12-4 with TRBJ1-2; possible D gene TRBD1, 5 bases. The length of the CDR3 is 13 residues. Deletions cut 6 bases from V and 5 bases from J, with 13 bases between.

This clonotype was seen only a few times. The chain recombines TRBV20-1 with TRBJ1-2; D uncertain. Deletions cut 1 base from V and 10 bases from J, with 16 bases between. This CDR3 is built from 13 residues. The V gene's germline CDR1 is DFQATT and CDR2 SNEGSKA (reference sequence). This CDR3 reads CSARARIPVDYTF. In DNA, the CDR3 is TGCAGTGCTAGAGCCAGAATCCCAGTGGACTACACCTTC.

The V call is TRBV4-1, the J call TRBJ2-3; possible D gene TRBD1, 8 bases. Trimming took 3 bases from V and 9 from J, leaving 16 bases between them. This CDR3 has 14 amino acids. From germline, CDR1 is MGHRA and CDR2 YSYEKL. The CDR3 loop is CASSQSGQGGTQYF. The DNA for the CDR3 is TGCGCCAGCAGCCAGTCAGGACAGGGAGGGACGCAGTATTTT.

This clonotype was detected a few times. This chain uses TRBV7-9 with TRBJ2-1; 9 positions match TRBD1. J was trimmed by 8 bases and V by 4 bases; bases with no gene match: 12. Germline-derived CDR1 and CDR2 are SEHNR and FQNEAQ (reference sequence). This CDR3 spans 16 amino acids. The CDR3 loop reads CASSSNGQGRRYEQFF. CDR3 DNA sequence: TGTGCCAGCAGCTCCAACGGACAGGGGCGGAGGTATGAGCAGTTCTTC. Complete variable domain (other parts from reference TRBV7-9 and TRBJ2-1): DTGVSQNPRHKITKRGQNVTFRCDPISEHNRLYWYRQTLGQGPEFLTYFQNEAQLEKSRLLSDRFSAERPKGSFSTLEIQRTEQGDSAMYLCASSSNGQGRRYEQFFGPGTRLTVL.

This clonotype has only a few counts. V is TRBV25-1 and J is TRBJ2-5; D call uncertain. Trimming stripped 4 bases from V and 4 bases from J, with 7 bases between. This CDR3 has 12 residues. Germline CDR1 reads MGHDK; CDR2 reads SYGVNS. The CDR3 reads CASSALPETQYF. In DNA form, the CDR3 reads TGTGCCAGCAGTGCGCTCCCAGAGACCCAGTACTTC.

This clonotype was observed many times. The V gene is TRBV20-1, the J gene TRBJ1-1; perhaps TRBD1 as D (5 bases). The ends were cut back, 6 bases at V and 1 base at J, with 18 bases in the middle. The CDR3 consists of 15 residues. Germline V gives CDR1 DFQATT, CDR2 SNEGSKA (reference sequence). The CDR3 region is CSATPLGGSNTEAFF. CDR3 in DNA: TGCAGTGCCACCCCTCTCGGGGGGTCGAACACTGAAGCTTTCTTT.

This clonotype occurred a few times. The chain joins TRBV11-2 to TRBJ2-2; 7 bases line up with TRBD1. Per germline, CDR1 SGHAT and CDR2 FQNNGV. This CDR3 has 16 residues. V shed 3 bases and J 0 bases; nucleotides not matched to a gene: 4. CDR3 nucleotides: TGTGCCAGCAGCTTCTCGGGACAGTCGAACACCGGGGAGCTGTTTTTT. This translates into CASSFSGQSNTGELFF. Drawing the rest from reference TRBV11-2 and TRBJ2-2, the complete variable domain is EAGVAQSPRYKIIEKRQSVAFWCNPISGHATLYWYQQILGQGPKLLIQFQNNGVVDDSQLPKDRFSAERLKGVDSTLKIQPAKLEDSAVYLCASSFSGQSNTGELFFGEGSRLTVL.

V and J are TRBV30 and TRBJ1-4; D might be TRBD1 (6 bases). Between the trimmed V and J ends, which lost 3 bases and 14 bases, there was a span of 13 bases. Germline V gene sequence: CDR1 GTSNPN, CDR2 SVGIG (reference sequence). The CDR3 runs 11 residues. Written as DNA, the CDR3 is TGTGCCTGGAGGGAGACAGGCCGGCTGTTTTTT. Translation gives CAWRETGRLFF.

The chain recombines TRBV7-2 with TRBJ2-1, with 8 bases identical to TRBD2. CDR1 and CDR2 from the germline V gene are SGHTA and FQGNSA. V was pared by 5 bases and J by 10 bases, with 10 bases of the junction left unmatched. This CDR3 spans 14 amino acids. The CDR3 DNA sequence: TGTGCCAGCAGCATACCGGGGGGGGGCAGAGAGCAGTTCTTC. This gives the protein CASSIPGGGREQFF.

This clonotype was seen only a few times. The chain's CDR3 is CASTVAPLSGNTIYF. CDR3 DNA: TGTGCCAGCACCGTTGCCCCACTCTCTGGAAACACCATATATTTT. This sequence joins TRBV12-3 or TRBV12-4 and TRBJ1-3; D is ambiguous. This CDR3 contains 15 residues. With 7 bases removed from V and 0 bases from J, the gap between germline ends came to 13 bases.

Ten or more counts support this clonotype. This chain uses TRBV9 with TRBJ1-2, with a tentative D call TRBD1 (5 bases). The germline CDR1 and CDR2 sequences are SGDLS and YYNGEE. Trimming shortened V by 0 bases and J by 8 bases, and 17 bases separated the two germline ends. This CDR3 is 15 amino acids long. The CDR3 protein is CASSVAPGVGDGYTF. The CDR3 nucleotides read TGTGCCAGCAGCGTAGCCCCGGGGGTCGGGGACGGCTACACCTTC.

The chain links TRBV2 to TRBJ2-7; no reliable D call. Trimming removed 4 bases from V and 1 base from J, with 8 bases in between. The CDR3 runs to 13 residues. CDR1 is SNHLY and CDR2 is FYNNEI in the germline V gene. The DNA of the CDR3 is TGTGCCAGCAGTGCATTCGCATCCTACGAGCAGTACTTC. Its protein product is CASSAFASYEQYF. Drawing the rest from reference TRBV2 and TRBJ2-7, the complete variable domain is EPEVTQTPSHQVTQMGQEVILRCVPISNHLYFYWYRQILGQKVEFLVSFYNNEISEKSEIFDDQFSVERPDGSNFTLKIRSTKLEDSAMYFCASSAFASYEQYFGPGTRLTVT.